These 29 T cell receptor beta chains originate from one sample sequenced in a study of low-dose radiotherapy and immunotherapy resistance in tumors. Covering alpha and beta chains, TRAV- and TRBV-specific primers were used for the first-strand cDNA. The authors ran about 18 PCR cycles to amplify TCRs with a constant-region primer and V-primer adapter. MiXCR, applied by TCRdb to the reads, yields one record per CDR3 protein. Of 100,000 or so distinct CDR3 sequences listed, less than 25% are singletons. Time point: after trial treatment. Treatment in this sample: LDRT plus nivolumab, ipilimumab, low-dose cyclophosphamide and aspirin (RACIN trial). The sample consisted of PBMCs, taken after low-dose radiotherapy plus immunotherapy. The receptors shown here come from a male donor with prostate cancer.

Only a few counts were recorded for this clonotype. The chain couples TRBV27 to TRBJ1-1; D perhaps matches TRBD1 (6 bases). The CDR3 covers 14 residues. V was clipped by 2 bases and J by 4 bases, with 11 bases between them. CDR1 and CDR2 from the germline V gene are MNHEY and SMNVEV (reference sequence). CDR3 sequence (DNA): TGTGCCAGCAGTTTAAGGCAGGGGTTCACTGAAGCTTTCTTT. It codes for CASSLRQGFTEAFF.

This clonotype was picked up many times. The genes are TRBV12-3 or TRBV12-4 and TRBJ2-7; TRBD1 aligns across 7 bases. Trimming cost V 5 bases and J 7 bases; bases outside gene matches: 5. The CDR3 covers 12 residues. As DNA, the CDR3 is TGTGCCAGCAGTAGGGACAGCCAAGAGCAGTACTTC. Translating gives CASSRDSQEQYF.

The table lists this clonotype with many counts. The chain joins TRBV6-1 to TRBJ1-5, with D perhaps TRBD1 (6 bases). Germline lookup yields CDR1 MNHNS and CDR2 SASEGT. This CDR3 has 14 amino acids. V was shortened by 7 bases and J by 6 bases, with 16 bases between the two germline ends. This CDR3 reads CASNPSGAPQPQHF. The CDR3 DNA reads TGTGCCAGCAATCCGTCAGGGGCCCCTCAGCCCCAGCATTTT.

The sample holds many counts of this clonotype. The chain is built from TRBV6-6 and TRBJ2-3, with a tentative D call TRBD1 (6 bases). The CDR3 spans 18 residues. CDR1 MNHNY and CDR2 SVGAGI come from the germline V gene (reference sequence). Trimming took off 2 bases at V and 2 bases at J, with 20 bases between the two ends. The CDR3 DNA follows: TGTGCCAGCAGTTACCCAGAACAGCCGAGACAGGACACAGATACGCAGTATTTT. This codes for CASSYPEQPRQDTDTQYF.

This chain uses TRBV29-1 with TRBJ2-1; no reliable D call. V was trimmed by 4 bases and J by 9 bases, leaving 7 bases between them. CDR3 size: 10 residues. From germline, CDR1 is SQVTM and CDR2 ANQGSEA. The CDR3 reads CSVASGEQFF. CDR3 in DNA: TGCAGCGTTGCCTCGGGTGAGCAGTTCTTC.

Many counts were recorded for this clonotype. The chain couples TRBV2 to TRBJ1-4; the D is unclear. The CDR3 covers 11 residues. Germline V gene lookup returns CDR1 SNHLY and CDR2 FYNNEI. V was cut by 5 bases and J by 8 bases, with 6 bases left in between. As DNA, the CDR3 is TGTGCCAGCAGTCCGGAGGAAAAACTGTTTTTT. This sequence encodes CASSPEEKLFF.

This clonotype appeared many times. The chain joins TRBV6-1 to TRBJ2-7, with TRBD1 matching over 9 bases. The J segment lost 6 bases and the V segment lost 4 bases, leaving 7 bases of the junction unmatched. CDR3 length: 14 amino acids. Germline CDR1 reads MNHNS; CDR2 reads SASEGT. CDR3 loop: CASSVPGQGSEQYF. The CDR3 bases are TGTGCCAGCAGTGTGCCGGGACAGGGAAGCGAGCAGTACTTC.

This clonotype has a count of ten or more. This chain uses TRBV21-1 with TRBJ2-7; the tabulated D call, TRBD2, remains unverified against the DNA. TRBV21-1 is listed as a pseudogene. The CDR3 sequence is 16 residues long. For the CDR3, the DNA is TGTGCCAGCAGCAAAGGGACTAGCGGGGACTCCTACGAGCAGTACTTC. Amino acid sequence: CASSKGTSGDSYEQYF.

In this sample, this clonotype turned up a few times. The chain uses TRBV9 and TRBJ2-1, with 7 nucleotides matching TRBD2. CDR1 and CDR2 (germline): SGDLS, YYNGEE. The junction had 2 bases not matched to a gene; V was cut back by 0 bases and J by 2 bases. The CDR3 has 15 amino acids. This CDR3 is CASSVGAGAYNEQFF. The CDR3 DNA reads TGTGCCAGCAGCGTAGGCGCGGGGGCCTACAATGAGCAGTTCTTC. Filled out from reference TRBV9 and TRBJ2-1, the complete variable domain reads DSGVTQTPKHLITATGQRVTLRCSPRSGDLSVYWYQQSLDQGLQFLIQYYNGEERAKGNILERFSAQQFPDLHSELNLSSLELGDSALYFCASSVGAGAYNEQFFGPGTRLTVL.

This clonotype was counted ten times or more. The chain carries TRBV25-1 and TRBJ2-7, with D unresolved. V was trimmed by 3 bases and J by 2 bases, leaving 8 bases between them. The CDR3 contains 13 residues. The V gene's germline CDR1 is MGHDK and CDR2 SYGVNS. Here the CDR3 reads CASSDYRPYEQYF. CDR3 sequence (DNA): TGTGCCAGCAGTGACTACCGACCCTACGAGCAGTACTTC.

This clonotype was counted at least ten times. V usage is TRBV2 and J usage is TRBJ2-1; 7 bases fit TRBD1. The CDR3 runs to 11 residues. After removal of 8 bases from V and 15 bases from J, the junction contained 10 bases not matched to a gene. Germline-derived CDR1 and CDR2 are SNHLY and FYNNEI. The CDR3 protein is CASSEGAFGFF. For the CDR3, the DNA is TGTGCCAGCTCCGAGGGGGCCTTCGGGTTCTTC.

Many counts were recorded for this clonotype. V gene TRBV5-1 combines with J gene TRBJ2-3, with D perhaps matching TRBD1 (5 bases). CDR1 is SGHRS, CDR2 YFSETQ, per germline. V was pared by 2 bases and J by 4 bases, with 8 bases between. The CDR3 is made up of 13 amino acids. CDR3 DNA sequence: TGCGCCAGCAGCTTTGACAGCGCAGATACGCAGTATTTT. This codes for CASSFDSADTQYF.

Turning to this clonotype: With a far larger clone one base away, a read error is the likely cause. The rearrangement uses TRBV6-2 or TRBV6-3 and TRBJ2-5, with 9 positions matching TRBD1. The end of the DNA fits TRBJ2-7 better, so the J call may be wrong. The CDR3 is 16 amino acids. The germline CDR1 and CDR2 sequences are MNHEY and SVGEGT. The CDR3 reads CASSSTDRGGKYEQYF. CDR3 sequence (DNA): TGTGCCAGCAGTTCCACTGACAGGGGGGGGAAGTACGAGCAGTACTTC.

This clonotype appeared a single time. The chain has TRBV4-2 and TRBJ2-3; perhaps TRBD1 as D (6 bases). Looked up from germline, CDR1 is LGHNA and CDR2 is YNFKEQ. The length of the CDR3 is 16 residues. Trimming stripped 2 bases from V and 0 bases from J, with 12 bases between. The CDR3 sequence is CASSQRQDSSTDTQYF. CDR3 nucleotides: TGTGCCAGCAGCCAACGACAGGATTCTAGCACAGATACGCAGTATTTT.

This clonotype was recorded at least ten times. The gene calls are TRBV7-2 and TRBJ1-1; D remains ambiguous. Germline V gene lookup returns CDR1 SGHTA and CDR2 FQGNSA. Trimming stripped 2 bases from V and 8 bases from J, with 12 bases between. CDR3 length: 13 amino acids. This CDR3 reads CASSLIAITEAFF. CDR3 in DNA: TGTGCCAGCAGCTTAATCGCGATCACGGAAGCTTTCTTT.

This clonotype was counted many times. The rearrangement joins TRBV7-8 to TRBJ1-1; D gene ambiguous. CDR1 and CDR2 from the germline V gene are SGHVS and FQNEAQ. Trimming removed 5 bases at V and 1 base at J, with 8 bases between. The CDR3 consists of 13 residues. The CDR3 here is CASSPLGNTEAFF. CDR3 DNA: TGTGCCAGCAGCCCGCTGGGGAACACTGAAGCTTTCTTT.

The table lists this clonotype with many counts. V is TRBV12-3 or TRBV12-4 and J is TRBJ2-1; D possibly uses TRBD1 or TRBD2 (5 bases each). The length of the CDR3 is 12 residues. V was trimmed by 6 bases and J by 12 bases, leaving 15 bases between them. In nucleotides, the CDR3 is TGTGCCAGCAGAACGGACGGGACGCCGCAGTTCTTC. Protein: CASRTDGTPQFF.

This clonotype has just one count. The CDR3 bases are TGCGCCAGCAGCTTCGAGCAGGGGCTTGGGGAGCAGTACTTC. This translates into CASSFEQGLGEQYF. J is TRBJ2-7 and V is TRBV5-1; D is perhaps TRBD1 (6 bases). V was shortened by 2 bases and J by 7 bases, with 16 bases between the two germline ends. CDR3 length: 14 residues. Per the germline V gene, CDR1 is SGHRS and CDR2 is YFSETQ.

The rearrangement links TRBV7-2 to TRBJ2-2; D is possibly TRBD2 (5 bases). The germline V gene encodes CDR1 SGHTA and CDR2 FQGNSA. V lost 3 bases and J 5 bases, leaving 13 bases between the germline ends. There are 15 residues in the CDR3. CDR3 amino acids: CASSFESGTTGELFF. Here the CDR3 DNA reads TGTGCCAGCAGCTTTGAGAGCGGAACAACCGGGGAGCTGTTTTTT.

This clonotype was seen repeatedly, ten times or more. CDR3 sequence reads: CATSREGIGTDTQYF. The CDR3 nucleotides are TGTGCCACCAGCAGAGAAGGCATCGGCACAGATACGCAGTATTTT. The chain uses TRBV15 and TRBJ2-3; no clear D. V lost 0 bases and J lost 1, with 8 bases in between. From germline, CDR1 is LNHNV and CDR2 YYDKDF (reference sequence). The CDR3 contains 15 residues.

This clonotype was detected many times. This chain uses TRBV7-9 with TRBJ1-2; 8 bases match TRBD1. The junction had 8 bases not matched to a gene; V was cut back by 5 bases and J by 9 bases. This CDR3 comprises 13 residues. Germline V gene sequence: CDR1 SEHNR, CDR2 FQNEAQ (reference sequence). The CDR3 here is CASSPGTGGSYTF. CDR3 nucleotide sequence: TGTGCCAGCAGCCCCGGGACAGGTGGGAGCTACACCTTC.

In this sample, this clonotype turned up many times. The chain employs TRBV5-6 and TRBJ2-2, with D perhaps TRBD1 or TRBD2 (5 bases each). Germline assignment: CDR1 SGHDT and CDR2 YYEEEE. The CDR3 sequence is 13 residues long. Trimming removed 4 bases at V and 4 bases at J, with 8 bases between. The CDR3 here is CASSHGTTGELFF. The CDR3 DNA sequence: TGTGCCAGCAGCCATGGGACCACCGGGGAGCTGTTTTTT. The whole variable domain, remainder taken from reference TRBV5-6 and TRBJ2-2, is DAGVTQSPTHLIKTRGQQVTLRCSPKSGHDTVSWYQQALGQGPQFIFQYYEEEERQRGNFPDRFSGHQFPNYSSELNVNALLLGDSALYLCASSHGTTGELFFGEGSRLTVL.

This clonotype showed up many times. V gene TRBV5-3 combines with J gene TRBJ2-7; possibly TRBD1 or TRBD2 for D (5 bases each). TRBV5-3 is an open reading frame whose function is uncertain. The CDR3 runs to 12 residues. Between the trimmed V and J ends, which lost 8 bases and 7 bases, there was a span of 16 bases. For the CDR3, the DNA is TGTGCCAGCACCTTGGGGGAGCGGGAGCAGTACTTC. Translation gives CASTLGEREQYF.

This clonotype appeared a few times. This likely came from a read error, as a far larger clone is one base away. The chain is built from TRBV5-5 and TRBJ2-5; D gene unclear. With 6 bases removed from V and 11 bases from J, the gap between germline ends came to 23 bases. The CDR3 covers 14 residues. Germline V gene sequence: CDR1 SGHKS, CDR2 YYEKEE (reference sequence). CDR3 protein: CASNVGNPYNEQYF. The DNA for the CDR3 is TGTGCCAGCAATGTAGGGAACCCCTACAATGAGCAGTACTTC. Using reference TRBV5-5 and TRBJ2-5 for the parts outside the CDR3, the full variable domain is DAGVTQSPTHLIKTRGQQVTLRCSPISGHKSVSWYQQVLGQGPQFIFQYYEKEERGRGNFPDRFSARQFPNYSSELNVNALLLGDSALYLCASNVGNPYNEQYFGPGTRLLVL.

For this clonotype: With only one base between it and a far larger clone, this is likely a read error. The missing conserved phenylalanine or tryptophan at the end of this CDR3 makes a read error likely. CDR3 DNA: TGTGCCAGCAGCTTGGGGGGCAGCGATCAGCCCCAGCATCTT. Amino acid sequence: CASSLGGSDQPQHL. The rearrangement joins TRBV5-5 to TRBJ1-5, with D perhaps matching TRBD1 (5 bases). In germline, CDR1 is SGHKS, CDR2 YYEKEE (reference sequence). The CDR3 is 14 amino acids. Deletions cut 0 bases from V and 5 bases from J, with 9 bases between.

The chain is built from TRBV9 and TRBJ2-1, with 8 bases lining up with TRBD1. Trimming at V came to 4 bases and at J to 8 bases, leaving 14 bases not matched to a gene. Germline CDR1 SGDLS, CDR2 YYNGEE. This CDR3 comprises 16 residues. CDR3 coding DNA: TGTGCCAGCAGCACCCGGGACAGGAAAAGCGGCCATGAGCAGTTCTTC. The encoded protein is CASSTRDRKSGHEQFF.

This clonotype was counted between two and nine times. The chain combines TRBV19 with TRBJ2-6, with a possible D match to TRBD1 (5 bases). CDR3 size: 14 residues. Germline assignment: CDR1 LNHDA and CDR2 SQIVND (reference sequence). V was pared by 6 bases and J by 0 bases, with 6 bases between. The CDR3 bases are TGTGCCAGTAGGACAGCCTCTGGGGCCAACGTCCTGACTTTC. The encoded protein is CASRTASGANVLTF.

This clonotype was recorded at least ten times. The chain employs TRBV3-1 and TRBJ1-1, with 10 positions matching TRBD1. From germline, CDR1 is LGHDT and CDR2 YNNKEL (reference sequence). The CDR3 extends over 16 amino acids. With 4 bases clipped from V and 0 bases from J, the junction kept 5 bases outside the gene matches. The CDR3, as DNA: TGTGCCAGCAGCCCAAGGGACAGGGGCATGAACACTGAAGCTTTCTTT. It specifies CASSPRDRGMNTEAFF. The whole variable domain, filled in from reference TRBV3-1 and TRBJ1-1, reads DTAVSQTPKYLVTQMGNDKSIKCEQNLGHDTMYWYKQDSKKFLKIMFSYNNKELIINETVPNRFSPKSPDKAHLNLHINSLELGDSAVYFCASSPRDRGMNTEAFFGQGTRLTVV.

This clonotype was counted ten times or more. The chain combines TRBV20-1 with TRBJ2-7, with D uncertain. The germline CDR1 and CDR2 sequences are DFQATT and SNEGSKA (reference sequence). CDR3 length: 12 residues. The germline V and J ends were trimmed by 3 bases and 3 bases, with 9 bases remaining between them. CDR3 loop: CSASGRDYEQYF. CDR3 nucleotides: TGCAGTGCTAGCGGTAGGGACTACGAGCAGTACTTC.